Following are 15 T cell receptor beta chains from one sample sequenced in a study of T cell responses to AZD1222 COVID-19 vaccine. TCRdb keeps only in-frame clones here, not all; method: immunoSEQ multiplex PCR. The sample records 130,000 to 150,000 clones, 90% being singletons. The specimen comprised peripheral blood, sampled on day 0 of AZD1222 vaccination. These receptors were taken from an adult in good health.

V usage is TRBV12-5 and J usage is TRBJ2-1; either TRBD1 or TRBD2 may fit D (5 bases each). The CDR3 consists of 14 residues. Germline V gives CDR1 LGHNT, CDR2 FRNRAP. Trimming took off 5 bases at V and 6 bases at J, with 14 bases between the two ends. The DNA of the CDR3 is TGTGCTAGTGGTCCCCGAGGGGAGTTCAATGAGCAGTTCTTC. This encodes CASGPRGEFNEQFF.

This clone was counted at least ten times. The chain recombines TRBV6-1 with TRBJ1-6; 11 bases are shared with TRBD1. V was pared by 3 bases and J by 9 bases, with 7 bases of the junction left unmatched. Germline V gene data show CDR1 as MNHNS and CDR2 as SASEGT. The CDR3 totals 16 residues. The DNA of the CDR3 is TGTGCCAGCAGTGAGCTTCCGGGACAGGGGGTTTCACCCCTCCACTTT. Translating gives CASSELPGQGVSPLHF.

This clone was counted once. The CDR3 DNA reads TGTGCTAGTGGCAGCGGGACAGTCACTGAAGCTTTCTTT. It specifies CASGSGTVTEAFF. The chain employs TRBV12-5 and TRBJ1-1; 7 bases are a match to TRBD1. CDR3 length: 13 residues. V trimming: 6 bases; J trimming: 4 bases; junction bases outside the gene matches: 5. Germline V CDR1 and CDR2: LGHNT, FRNRAP.

J is TRBJ2-1 and V is TRBV12-3 or TRBV12-4; TRBD2 aligns across 8 bases. The V gene end was trimmed by 3 bases and the J gene end by 8 bases; junction bases not matched to a gene: 3. This CDR3 has 13 amino acids. The CDR3 bases are TGTGCCAGCAGTTTGCGCGGGGGGTATGAGCAGTTCTTC. Its protein is CASSLRGGYEQFF.

The rearrangement links TRBV29-1 to TRBJ2-1, with TRBD1 matching over 10 bases. The CDR3 has 13 amino acids. V was clipped by 4 bases and J by 5 bases; unmatched bases: 2. CDR1 SQVTM and CDR2 ANQGSEA come from the germline V gene. The CDR3 reads CSVGQGANNEQFF. CDR3 DNA: TGCAGCGTTGGACAGGGGGCTAACAATGAGCAGTTCTTC.

The V gene is TRBV6-5, the J gene TRBJ1-6; 7 bases align to TRBD1. Germline CDR1 MNHEY, CDR2 SVGAGI. V lost 0 bases and J lost 10; bases outside the gene matches: 9. The CDR3 length is 16 residues. DNA for the CDR3: TGTGCCAGCAGTTACTCAGGGGGCCGGATAAACTCACCCCTCCACTTT. Its protein is CASSYSGGRINSPLHF.

V usage is TRBV11-2 and J usage is TRBJ2-1, with no clear D. Germline CDR1 reads SGHAT; CDR2 reads FQNNGV. Deletions cut 5 bases from V and 6 bases from J, with 11 bases between. This CDR3 is built from 13 residues. CDR3 sequence (DNA): TGTGCCAGCAGCGCAAATGTGGGCAATGAGCAGTTCTTC. Its translation: CASSANVGNEQFF.

This clone was seen a few times. The J gene is TRBJ1-2, the V gene TRBV3-1 (or the pseudogene TRBV3-2); D remains ambiguous. V was shortened by 0 bases and J by 4 bases, with 3 bases between the two germline ends. Germline lookup yields CDR1 LGHDT and CDR2 YNNKEL (reference sequence). This CDR3 is built from 12 residues. DNA of the CDR3: TGTGCCAGCAGCCAAGAGTCCTATGGCTACACCTTC. Its translation: CASSQESYGYTF.

CDR3 loop: CASSKILAADTQYF. The CDR3, as DNA: TGTGCCAGCAGTAAAATACTAGCAGCAGATACGCAGTATTTT. This chain joins TRBV2 and TRBJ2-3; the D gene is possibly TRBD2 (6 bases). Germline V gene data show CDR1 as SNHLY and CDR2 as FYNNEI. This CDR3 is 14 amino acids long. V dropped 5 bases and J dropped 4 bases, with 13 bases sitting between them.

The gene calls are TRBV7-9 and TRBJ2-7; D is perhaps TRBD1 or TRBD2 (6 bases each). Per germline, CDR1 SEHNR and CDR2 FQNEAQ (reference sequence). The V gene lost 5 bases and the J gene lost 2 bases, with 16 bases spanning the gap. This CDR3 is built from 15 residues. The CDR3: CASSLVRGGTYEQYF. Here the CDR3 DNA reads TGTGCCAGCAGCCTAGTGAGAGGGGGGACCTACGAGCAGTACTTC.

This chain joins TRBV27 and TRBJ1-1, with D perhaps TRBD1 (5 bases). This CDR3 contains 13 residues. V was shortened by 5 bases and J by 3 bases, with 10 bases between the two germline ends. Germline values: CDR1 MNHEY, CDR2 SMNVEV (reference sequence). The CDR3 nucleotides read TGTGCCAGCAGTCGGGTCAGGGACACTGAAGCTTTCTTT. Translation gives CASSRVRDTEAFF.

The chain has TRBV4-1 and TRBJ2-2, with D hard to call. CDR1 and CDR2 from the germline V gene are MGHRA and YSYEKL. V lost 0 bases and J 6 bases, leaving 17 bases between the germline ends. The length of the CDR3 is 17 residues. Written as DNA, the CDR3 is TGCGCCAGCAGCCAAGATTTTAGCCTTTCGAAGGCCGGGGAGCTGTTTTTT. It specifies CASSQDFSLSKAGELFF.

This rearrangement joins TRBV27 to TRBJ2-7; D unresolved. The germline CDR1 and CDR2 sequences are MNHEY and SMNVEV (reference sequence). The CDR3 loop spans 14 amino acids. Trimming took 11 bases from V and 0 from J, leaving 17 bases between them. The CDR3 here is CALPRQVISYEQYF. The CDR3 DNA reads as TGTGCCCTTCCTAGGCAGGTCATCTCCTACGAGCAGTACTTC.

Notes on this clone: The sample has other DNA sequences that encode this CDR3 too. J is TRBJ2-7 and V is TRBV11-3; D possibly corresponds to TRBD2 (5 bases). V was clipped by 3 bases and J by 2 bases, with 8 bases between them. CDR1 is SGHNT and CDR2 is YENEEA in the germline V gene. This CDR3 comprises 13 residues. The CDR3 loop reads CASSFRTAYEQYF. The CDR3, as DNA: TGTGCCAGCAGCTTTAGGACTGCCTACGAGCAGTACTTC.

V and J are TRBV4-2 and TRBJ1-3; TRBD1 might be the D (6 bases). CDR1 is LGHNA, CDR2 YNFKEQ, per germline. The V gene lost 1 base and the J gene lost 4 bases, with 20 bases spanning the gap. This CDR3 has 18 amino acids. CDR3 sequence: CASSQVGGPTMAGNTIYF. The CDR3, as DNA: TGTGCCAGCAGCCAAGTCGGGGGGCCCACTATGGCCGGAAACACCATATATTTT.